The rows below give T cell receptor beta chains drawn from one sample of a study of blood T cell repertoires in COVID-19. Assay: immunoSEQ multiplex PCR; the TCRdb copy retains only in-frame clones and omits some. The table has approximately 300,000 clones, around 85% seen once. Sequencing input: PBMCs or T cells enriched from blood (not recorded which). All receptors come from a woman in her twenties or thirties who had recovered from COVID-19. Both conserved end residues are part of each CDR3. The order of the fields is CDR3 protein, J gene, V gene.

CASSIGPGGDRRTETIQRNEQFF TRBJ2-1 TRBV19
CASTGQANQPQHF TRBJ1-5 TRBV19
CASSFGKFSYEQYF TRBJ2-7 TRBV27
CASSIYRGHTEAFF TRBJ1-1 TRBV7-2
CASSFKAGQGIEQYF TRBJ2-7 TRBV28
CASSQLAGADQGTQYF TRBJ2-3 TRBV6-6
CASTWTGGLGNYGYTF TRBJ1-2 TRBV21-1
CASSPRDRRDTQYF TRBJ2-3 TRBV7-2
CASSLGRDRGNEQFF TRBJ2-1 TRBV4-2
CASSLPRGNYNEQFF TRBJ2-1 TRBV28
CASRMSGSHEQYF TRBJ2-7 TRBV12-3/TRBV12-4
CATSRGVAGSFSEQYF TRBJ2-7 TRBV15
CASSYGRGLPIYGYTF TRBJ1-2 TRBV6-5
CASSWDSWYSNQPQHF TRBJ1-5 TRBV28
CASSLRRGLYEQYF TRBJ2-7 TRBV5-1
CASSPNRENYGYTF TRBJ1-2 TRBV28
CASSMTGVWVNEQFF TRBJ2-1 TRBV5-5
CASSQGLAWEQFF TRBJ2-1 TRBV4-1
CSVEYYNEQFF TRBJ2-1 TRBV29-1
CASGTSLYEQYF TRBJ2-7 TRBV6-6
CASSFGPSGYGYTF TRBJ1-2 TRBV28
CATSRETGEKLFF TRBJ1-4 TRBV15
CASSDPAGQILFLNTEAFF TRBJ1-1 TRBV28
CASSVTGVDTGELFF TRBJ2-2 TRBV9
CAISPGTNQETQYF TRBJ2-5 TRBV10-3
CASSLQQGTEAFF TRBJ1-1 TRBV7-3
CASSRDSLMNTEAFF TRBJ1-1 TRBV9
CAIQRGADEKLFF TRBJ1-4 TRBV24-1
CASSFSGFYGYTF TRBJ1-2 TRBV28
CASSQFQGLPNTEAFF TRBJ1-1 TRBV3-1/TRBV3-2
CASSLKRQGAYEQYF TRBJ2-7 TRBV27
CASSQGQGAGNTEAFF TRBJ1-1 TRBV4-1
CASYGLPSSYNEQFF TRBJ2-1 TRBV10-1
CASRRQHNQPQHF TRBJ1-5 TRBV19
CASSRDSRGTEAFF TRBJ1-1 TRBV7-2
CASRLRGAFF TRBJ1-1 TRBV6-5
CASSPTGNSPLHF TRBJ1-6 TRBV11-2
CASSESDRPYEQYF TRBJ2-7 TRBV5-4
CASSSSGSTDTQYF TRBJ2-3 TRBV13
CASTRGYEQYF TRBJ2-7 TRBV7-2
CASSTQRDSSRDTQYF TRBJ2-3 TRBV27
CASSQSLRGYTF TRBJ1-2 TRBV4-1
CASSLGGSSYNSPLHF TRBJ1-6 TRBV7-6
CASSSHRETQYF TRBJ2-5 TRBV7-8
CASQSDSTYEQYF TRBJ2-7 TRBV28
CASSQETLYAYNEQFF TRBJ2-1 TRBV3-1/TRBV3-2
CASSPDTVTYNTEAFF TRBJ1-1 TRBV19
CASSESGGLYGYTF TRBJ1-2 TRBV6-4
CASSEREAGNTIYF TRBJ1-3 TRBV6-1
CASSQGTGSYEQYF TRBJ2-7 TRBV14
CASSYYRATGELFF TRBJ2-2 TRBV6-1
CASSVDRVGPNTGELFF TRBJ2-2 TRBV10-1
CASSSPRGATTGELFF TRBJ2-2 TRBV5-1
CASGLVRGTQYF TRBJ2-3 TRBV12-5
CASSDRGIQPQHF TRBJ1-5 TRBV19
CASSGRNSYEQYF TRBJ2-7 TRBV25-1
CASSQSLVGNTEAFF TRBJ1-1 TRBV9
CAGDGRGSPYEQYF TRBJ2-7 TRBV7-9
CASSTAGGGQPQHF TRBJ1-5 TRBV18